This TCR beta chain was obtained from a study of a mutant IDH1 vaccine in newly diagnosed glioma. Across the study: The treated group averaged approximately 42 years old and was roughly 62% male, about 40% female. Patients got radiotherapy, temozolomide, or both beforehand, and most got both. Study-level findings and limits: Overall, 93.3% of patients had vaccine-induced immune responses.

Details on this clone: Antigen: not known.

The CDR3 is made up of 16 amino acids. Trimming removed 0 bases from V and 5 bases from J; junction bases left unmatched: 8. Germline-derived CDR1 and CDR2 are LGHNA and YSLEER. Time point in this sample: baseline, week 1 (first vaccination visit). Treatment reported: pre-vaccination baseline after standard-of-care therapy. This table comes from immunoSEQ multiplex PCR, and its TCRdb copy is limited to in-frame clones, with some not included. The top ten hold approximately 3.8% of the sample, which has approximately 16,000 clones, roughly 96% seen once. The genes are TRBV4-3 and TRBJ2-5; 8 positions agree with TRBD2. This TCR was sampled from a woman under 30 with glioma. Some clones in this sample may be carry-over from other donors' samples. Sequencing was performed on peripheral blood mononuclear cells (PBMCs), taken from a glioma patient treated with radiotherapy, temozolomide or both. The CDR3 protein is CASSQEWAGGRETQYF. The CDR3 DNA reads as TGCGCCAGCAGCCAAGAATGGGCGGGAGGCAGGGAGACCCAGTACTTC.